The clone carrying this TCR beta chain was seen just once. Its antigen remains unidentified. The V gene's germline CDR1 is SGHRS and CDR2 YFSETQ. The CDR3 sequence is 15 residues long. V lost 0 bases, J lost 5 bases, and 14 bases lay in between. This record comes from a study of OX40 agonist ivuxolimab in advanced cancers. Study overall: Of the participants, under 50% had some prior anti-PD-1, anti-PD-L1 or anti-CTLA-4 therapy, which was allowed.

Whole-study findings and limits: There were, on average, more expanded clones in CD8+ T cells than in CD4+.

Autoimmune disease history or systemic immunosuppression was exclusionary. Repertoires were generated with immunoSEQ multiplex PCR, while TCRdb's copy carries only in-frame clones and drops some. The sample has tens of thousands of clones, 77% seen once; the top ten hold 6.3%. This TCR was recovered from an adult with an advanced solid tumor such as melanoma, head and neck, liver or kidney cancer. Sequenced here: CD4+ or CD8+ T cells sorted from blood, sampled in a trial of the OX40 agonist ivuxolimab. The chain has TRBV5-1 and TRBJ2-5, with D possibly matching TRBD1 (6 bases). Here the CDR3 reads CASSLEGQRGETQYF. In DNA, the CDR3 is TGCGCCAGCAGCTTGGAGGGCCAAAGGGGGGAGACCCAGTACTTC.